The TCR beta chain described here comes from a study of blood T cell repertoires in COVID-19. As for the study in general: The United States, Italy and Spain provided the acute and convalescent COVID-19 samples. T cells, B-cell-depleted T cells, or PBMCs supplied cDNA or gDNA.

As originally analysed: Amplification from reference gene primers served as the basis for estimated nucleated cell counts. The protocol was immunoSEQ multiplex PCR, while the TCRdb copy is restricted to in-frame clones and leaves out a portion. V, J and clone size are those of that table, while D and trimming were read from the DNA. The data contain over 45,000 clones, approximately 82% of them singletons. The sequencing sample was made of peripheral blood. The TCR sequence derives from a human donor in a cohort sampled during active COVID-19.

The CDR3 nucleotides read TGTGCCACCAGTGACCCAGCTCGACAGTATAATTCACCCCTCCACTTT. Its translation: CATSDPARQYNSPLHF. The rearrangement links TRBV24-1 to TRBJ1-6, with D perhaps matching TRBD1 (5 bases). V lost 4 bases to trimming and J lost 4 bases, with 13 bases between them. The CDR3 covers 16 residues. Germline-derived CDR1 and CDR2 are KGHDR and SFDVKD.